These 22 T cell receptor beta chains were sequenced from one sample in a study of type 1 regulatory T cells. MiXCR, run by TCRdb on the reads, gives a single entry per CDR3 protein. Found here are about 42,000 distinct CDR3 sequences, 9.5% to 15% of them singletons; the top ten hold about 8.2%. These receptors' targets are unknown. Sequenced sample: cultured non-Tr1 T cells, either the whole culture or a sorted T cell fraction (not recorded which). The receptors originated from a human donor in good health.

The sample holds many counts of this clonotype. CDR3 nucleotide sequence: TGTGCCTGGAGTCCCGGACTAGCGGATAAAGAGACCCAGTACTTC. It codes for CAWSPGLADKETQYF. This rearrangement joins TRBV30 to TRBJ2-5; the match to TRBD2 covers 10 bases. V shed 2 bases, J shed 3 bases, and the junction held 6 bases outside the gene matches. The length of the CDR3 is 15 residues. CDR1 and CDR2 from the germline V gene are GTSNPN and SVGIG (reference sequence).

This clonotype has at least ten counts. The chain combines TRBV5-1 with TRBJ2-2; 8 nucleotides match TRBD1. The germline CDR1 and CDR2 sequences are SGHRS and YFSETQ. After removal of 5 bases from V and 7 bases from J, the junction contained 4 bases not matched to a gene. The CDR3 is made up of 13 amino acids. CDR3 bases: TGCGCCAGCAGTTCCGACAGGGGCGGGGAGCTGTTTTTT. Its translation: CASSSDRGGELFF.

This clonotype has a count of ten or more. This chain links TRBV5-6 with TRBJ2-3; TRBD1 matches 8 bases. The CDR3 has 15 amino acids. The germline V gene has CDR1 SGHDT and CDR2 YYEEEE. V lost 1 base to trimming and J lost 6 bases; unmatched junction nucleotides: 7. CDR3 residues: CASSLRRGLMDTQYF. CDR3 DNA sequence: TGTGCCAGCAGCTTGCGCAGGGGGCTTATGGATACGCAGTATTTT.

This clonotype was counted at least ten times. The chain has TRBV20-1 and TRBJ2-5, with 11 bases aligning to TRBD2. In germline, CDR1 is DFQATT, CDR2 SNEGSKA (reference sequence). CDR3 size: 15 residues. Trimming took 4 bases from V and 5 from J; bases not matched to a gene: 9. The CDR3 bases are TGCAGTGCTACTTTAGCGGGAGGGCCTCGGGAGACCCAGTACTTC. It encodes CSATLAGGPRETQYF.

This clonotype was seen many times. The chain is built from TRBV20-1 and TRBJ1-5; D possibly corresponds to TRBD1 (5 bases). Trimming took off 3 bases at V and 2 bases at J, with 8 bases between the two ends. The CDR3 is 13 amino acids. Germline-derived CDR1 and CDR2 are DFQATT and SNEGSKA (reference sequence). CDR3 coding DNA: TGCAGTGCTAGGGGGCAGGGCAATCAGCCCCAGCATTTT. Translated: CSARGQGNQPQHF.

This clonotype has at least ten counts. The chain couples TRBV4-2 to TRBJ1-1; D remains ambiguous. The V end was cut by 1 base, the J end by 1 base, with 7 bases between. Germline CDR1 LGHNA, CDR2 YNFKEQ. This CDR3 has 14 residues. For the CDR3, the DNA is TGTGCCAGCAGCCAAGGGGAGAGGAACACTGAAGCTTTCTTT. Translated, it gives CASSQGERNTEAFF.

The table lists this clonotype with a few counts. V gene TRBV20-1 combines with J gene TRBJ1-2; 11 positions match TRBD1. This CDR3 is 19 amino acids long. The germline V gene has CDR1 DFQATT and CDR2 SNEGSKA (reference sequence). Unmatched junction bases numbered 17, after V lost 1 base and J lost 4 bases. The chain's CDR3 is CSARADSPGTGGTGYGYTF. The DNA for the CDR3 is TGCAGTGCTAGAGCCGATAGTCCCGGGACAGGGGGGACGGGCTATGGCTACACCTTC.

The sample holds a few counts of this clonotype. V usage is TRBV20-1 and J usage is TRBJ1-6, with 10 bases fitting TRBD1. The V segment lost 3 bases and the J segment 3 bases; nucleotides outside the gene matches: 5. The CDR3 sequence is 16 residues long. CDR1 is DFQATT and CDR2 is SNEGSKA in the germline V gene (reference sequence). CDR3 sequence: CSARGDRGFYNSPLHF. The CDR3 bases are TGCAGTGCTAGGGGGGACAGGGGCTTCTATAATTCACCCCTCCACTTT.

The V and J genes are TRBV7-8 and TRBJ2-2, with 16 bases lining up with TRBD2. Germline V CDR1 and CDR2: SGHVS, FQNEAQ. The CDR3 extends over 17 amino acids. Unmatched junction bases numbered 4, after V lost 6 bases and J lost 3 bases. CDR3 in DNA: TGTGCCAGCAGGGGACTAGCGGGAGGGCCGTACACCGGGGAGCTGTTTTTT. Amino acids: CASRGLAGGPYTGELFF.

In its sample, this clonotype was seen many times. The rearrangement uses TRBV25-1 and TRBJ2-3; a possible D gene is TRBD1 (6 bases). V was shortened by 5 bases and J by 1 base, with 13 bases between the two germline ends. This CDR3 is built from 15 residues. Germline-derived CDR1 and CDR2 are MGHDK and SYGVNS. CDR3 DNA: TGTGCCAGCAGTATCGCTAAGGGGGGCACAGATACGCAGTATTTT. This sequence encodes CASSIAKGGTDTQYF.

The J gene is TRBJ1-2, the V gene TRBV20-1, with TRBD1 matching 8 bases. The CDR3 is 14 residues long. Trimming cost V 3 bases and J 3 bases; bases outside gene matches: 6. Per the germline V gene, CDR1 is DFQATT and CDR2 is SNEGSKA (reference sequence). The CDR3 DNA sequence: TGCAGTGCTAGTATGCAGGGGGCTTACTATGGCTACACCTTC. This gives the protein CSASMQGAYYGYTF.

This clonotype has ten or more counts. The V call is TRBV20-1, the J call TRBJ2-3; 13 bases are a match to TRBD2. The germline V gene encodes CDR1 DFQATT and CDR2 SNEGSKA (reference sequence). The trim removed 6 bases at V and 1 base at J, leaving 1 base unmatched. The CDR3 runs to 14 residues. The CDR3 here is CSAGLAGRTDTQYF. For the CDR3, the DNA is TGCAGTGCGGGACTAGCGGGACGCACAGATACGCAGTATTTT.

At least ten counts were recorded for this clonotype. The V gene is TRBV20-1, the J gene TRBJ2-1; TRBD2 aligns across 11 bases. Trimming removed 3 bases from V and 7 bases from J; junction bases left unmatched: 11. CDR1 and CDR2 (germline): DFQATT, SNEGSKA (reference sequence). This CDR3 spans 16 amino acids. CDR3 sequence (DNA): TGCAGTGCTAGGACGGCAGGGGGACTAGCGGCGAATGAGCAGTTCTTC. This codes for CSARTAGGLAANEQFF.

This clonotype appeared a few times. The CDR3 DNA follows: TGCGCCAGCAGCCAAGATATGGGCGGGAGGGCCGGAAATGAGCAGTTCTTC. It encodes CASSQDMGGRAGNEQFF. The genes are TRBV4-3 and TRBJ2-1; 9 nucleotides match TRBD2. The junction had 10 bases not matched to a gene; V was cut back by 0 bases and J by 7 bases. Germline assignment: CDR1 LGHNA and CDR2 YSLEER. The CDR3 sequence is 17 residues long.

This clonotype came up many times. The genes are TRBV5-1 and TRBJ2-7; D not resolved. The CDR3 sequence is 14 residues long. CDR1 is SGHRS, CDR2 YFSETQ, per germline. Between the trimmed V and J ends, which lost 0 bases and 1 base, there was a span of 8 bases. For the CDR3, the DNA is TGCGCCAGCAGCTTGGTGACCACTTCCTACGAGCAGTACTTC. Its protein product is CASSLVTTSYEQYF.

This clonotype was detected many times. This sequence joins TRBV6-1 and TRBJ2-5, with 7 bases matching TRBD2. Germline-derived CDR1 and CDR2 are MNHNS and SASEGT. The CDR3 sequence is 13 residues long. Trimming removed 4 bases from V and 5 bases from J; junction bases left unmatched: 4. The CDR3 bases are TGTGCCAGCAGTGTAGCGGGTTTGGAGACCCAGTACTTC. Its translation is CASSVAGLETQYF.

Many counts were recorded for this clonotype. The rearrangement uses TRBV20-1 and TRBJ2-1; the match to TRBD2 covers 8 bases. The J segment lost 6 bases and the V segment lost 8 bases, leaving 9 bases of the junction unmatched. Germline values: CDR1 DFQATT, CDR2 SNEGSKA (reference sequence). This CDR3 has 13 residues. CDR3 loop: CSSEAGAGNEQFF. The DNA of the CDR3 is TGCAGTTCGGAAGCGGGAGCGGGCAATGAGCAGTTCTTC.

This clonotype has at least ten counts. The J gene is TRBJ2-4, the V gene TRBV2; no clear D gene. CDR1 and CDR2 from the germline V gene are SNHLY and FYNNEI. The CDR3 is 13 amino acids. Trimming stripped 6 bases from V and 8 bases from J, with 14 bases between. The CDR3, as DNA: TGTGCCAGCAGGACTCTTTTTGGGGACATTCAGTACTTC. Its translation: CASRTLFGDIQYF.

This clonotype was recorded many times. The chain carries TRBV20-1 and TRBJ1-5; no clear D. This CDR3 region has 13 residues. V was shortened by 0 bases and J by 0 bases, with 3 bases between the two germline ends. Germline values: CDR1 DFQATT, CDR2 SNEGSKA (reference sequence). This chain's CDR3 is CSAREGSNQPQHF. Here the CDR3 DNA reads TGCAGTGCTAGAGAGGGTAGCAATCAGCCCCAGCATTTT.

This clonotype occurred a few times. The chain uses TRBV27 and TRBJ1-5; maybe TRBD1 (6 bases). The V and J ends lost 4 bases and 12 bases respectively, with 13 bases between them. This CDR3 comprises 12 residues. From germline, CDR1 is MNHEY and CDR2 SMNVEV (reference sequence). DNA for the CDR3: TGTGCCAGCAGTTCAGAAACAGGGAGCCAGCATTTT. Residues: CASSSETGSQHF.

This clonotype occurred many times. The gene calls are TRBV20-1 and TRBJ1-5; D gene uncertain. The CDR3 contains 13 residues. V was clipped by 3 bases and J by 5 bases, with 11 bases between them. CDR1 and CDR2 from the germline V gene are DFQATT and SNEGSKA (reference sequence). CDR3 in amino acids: CSASRSEYQPQHF. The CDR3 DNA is TGCAGTGCTAGCAGGTCAGAGTATCAGCCCCAGCATTTT.

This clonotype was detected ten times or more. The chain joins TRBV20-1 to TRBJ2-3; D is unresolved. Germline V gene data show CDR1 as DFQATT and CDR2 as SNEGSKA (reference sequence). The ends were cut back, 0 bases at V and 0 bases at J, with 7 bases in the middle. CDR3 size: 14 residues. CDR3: CSARDLTSTDTQYF. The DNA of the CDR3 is TGCAGTGCTAGAGATCTTACTAGCACAGATACGCAGTATTTT.